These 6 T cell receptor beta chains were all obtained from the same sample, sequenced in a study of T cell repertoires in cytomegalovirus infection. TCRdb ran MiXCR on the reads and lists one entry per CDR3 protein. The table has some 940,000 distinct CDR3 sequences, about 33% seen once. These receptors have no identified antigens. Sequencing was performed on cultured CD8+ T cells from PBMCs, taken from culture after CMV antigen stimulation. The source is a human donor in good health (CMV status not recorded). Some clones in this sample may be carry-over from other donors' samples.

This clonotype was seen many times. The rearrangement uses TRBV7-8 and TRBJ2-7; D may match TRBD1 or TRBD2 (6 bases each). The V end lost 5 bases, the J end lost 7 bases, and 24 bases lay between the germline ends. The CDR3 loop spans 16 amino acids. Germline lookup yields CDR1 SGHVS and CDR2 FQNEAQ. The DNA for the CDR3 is TGTGCCAGCAGCATCCTTGTGGGGGGCACCCTACGTGAGCAGTACTTC. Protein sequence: CASSILVGGTLREQYF.

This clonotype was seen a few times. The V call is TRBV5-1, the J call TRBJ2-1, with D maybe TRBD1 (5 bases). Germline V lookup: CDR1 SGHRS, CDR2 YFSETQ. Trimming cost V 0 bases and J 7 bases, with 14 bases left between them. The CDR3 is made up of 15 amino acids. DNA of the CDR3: TGCGCCAGCAGCTTGGGGCTCAGGGTGGGGAATGAGCAGTTCTTC. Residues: CASSLGLRVGNEQFF.

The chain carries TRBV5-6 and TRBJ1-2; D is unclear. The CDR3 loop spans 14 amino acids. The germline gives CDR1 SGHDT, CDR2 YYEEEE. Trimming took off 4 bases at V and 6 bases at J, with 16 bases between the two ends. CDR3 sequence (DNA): TGTGCCAGCAGCATACGGACGAGGAACCATGGCTACACCTTC. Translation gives CASSIRTRNHGYTF.

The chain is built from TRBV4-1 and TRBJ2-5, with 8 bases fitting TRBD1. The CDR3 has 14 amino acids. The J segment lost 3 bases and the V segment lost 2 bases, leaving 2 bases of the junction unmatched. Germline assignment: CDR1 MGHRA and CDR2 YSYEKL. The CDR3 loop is CASSQLTGEETQYF. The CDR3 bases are TGCGCCAGCAGCCAACTGACAGGGGAAGAGACCCAGTACTTC.

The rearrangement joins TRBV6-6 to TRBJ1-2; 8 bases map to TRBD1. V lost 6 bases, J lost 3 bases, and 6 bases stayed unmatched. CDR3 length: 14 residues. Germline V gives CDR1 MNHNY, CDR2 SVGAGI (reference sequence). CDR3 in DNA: TGTGCCAGCAGGACACAGGGGGGGGACTATGGCTACACCTTC. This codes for CASRTQGGDYGYTF.

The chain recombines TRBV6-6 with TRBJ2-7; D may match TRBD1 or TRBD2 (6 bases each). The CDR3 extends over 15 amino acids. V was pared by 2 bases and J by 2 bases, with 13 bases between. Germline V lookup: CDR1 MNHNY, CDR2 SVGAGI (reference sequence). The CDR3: CASSYIRGEPYEQYF. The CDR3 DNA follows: TGTGCCAGCAGTTACATTAGGGGGGAACCCTACGAGCAGTACTTC.